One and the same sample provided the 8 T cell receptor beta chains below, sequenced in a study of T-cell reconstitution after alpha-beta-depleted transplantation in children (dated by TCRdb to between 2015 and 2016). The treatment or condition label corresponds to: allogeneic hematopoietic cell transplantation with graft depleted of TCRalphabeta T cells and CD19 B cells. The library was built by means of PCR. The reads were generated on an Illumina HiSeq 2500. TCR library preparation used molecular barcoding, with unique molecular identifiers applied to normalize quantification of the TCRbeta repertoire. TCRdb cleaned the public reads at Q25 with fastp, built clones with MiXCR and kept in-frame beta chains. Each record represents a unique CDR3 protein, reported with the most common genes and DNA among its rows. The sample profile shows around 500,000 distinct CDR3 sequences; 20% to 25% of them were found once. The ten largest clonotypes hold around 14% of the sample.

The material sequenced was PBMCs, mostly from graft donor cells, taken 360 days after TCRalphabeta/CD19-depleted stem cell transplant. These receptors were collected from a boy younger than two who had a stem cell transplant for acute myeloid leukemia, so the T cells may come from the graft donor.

The CDR3 here is CASSFAGGALHEQFF. CDR3 sequence (DNA): TGTGCCAGCAGTTTTGCGGGGGGGGCTCTGCATGAGCAGTTCTTC. The rearrangement joins TRBV28 to TRBJ2-1; 9 bases are shared with TRBD2. Losses at the gene ends were 3 bases for V and 8 bases for J; bases not matched to a gene: 8. This CDR3 is built from 15 residues. The germline V gene encodes CDR1 MDHEN and CDR2 SYDVKM.

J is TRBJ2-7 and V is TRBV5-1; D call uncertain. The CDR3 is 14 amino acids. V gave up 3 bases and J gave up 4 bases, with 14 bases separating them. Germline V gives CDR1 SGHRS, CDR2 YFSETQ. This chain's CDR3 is CASSSGLSPYEQYF. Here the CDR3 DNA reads TGCGCCAGCAGCTCGGGCCTGTCCCCATACGAGCAGTACTTC.

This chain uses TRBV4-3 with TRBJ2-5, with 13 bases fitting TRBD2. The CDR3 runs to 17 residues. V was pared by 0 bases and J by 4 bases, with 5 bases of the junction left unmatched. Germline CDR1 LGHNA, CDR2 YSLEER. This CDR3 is CASSQDPGTSGVETQYF. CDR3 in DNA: TGCGCCAGCAGCCAAGATCCCGGGACTAGCGGGGTAGAGACCCAGTACTTC.

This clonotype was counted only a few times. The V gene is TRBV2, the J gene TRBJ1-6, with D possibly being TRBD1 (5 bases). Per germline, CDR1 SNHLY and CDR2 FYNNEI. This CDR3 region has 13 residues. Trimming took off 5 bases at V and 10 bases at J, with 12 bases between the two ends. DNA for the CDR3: TGTGCCAGCAGTTTTCAGGGAAAGTCACCCCTCCACTTT. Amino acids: CASSFQGKSPLHF.

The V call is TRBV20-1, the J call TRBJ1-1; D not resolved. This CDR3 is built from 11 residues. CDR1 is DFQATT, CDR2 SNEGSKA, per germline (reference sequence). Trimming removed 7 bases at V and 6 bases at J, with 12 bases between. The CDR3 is CSVARMAEAFF. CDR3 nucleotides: TGCAGTGTTGCAAGGATGGCTGAAGCTTTCTTT.

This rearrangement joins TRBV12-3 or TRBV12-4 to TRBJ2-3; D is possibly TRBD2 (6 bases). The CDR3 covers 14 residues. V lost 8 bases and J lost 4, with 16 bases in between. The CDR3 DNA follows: TGTGCCAGCGGCACTCTAGCGAGACCAGATACGCAGTATTTT. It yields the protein CASGTLARPDTQYF.

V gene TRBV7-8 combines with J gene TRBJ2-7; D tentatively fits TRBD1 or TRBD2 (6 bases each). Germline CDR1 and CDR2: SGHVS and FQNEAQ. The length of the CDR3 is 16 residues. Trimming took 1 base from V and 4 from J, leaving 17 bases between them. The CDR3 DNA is TGTGCCAGCAGCTTAGTAGTGCCGGGGGCAGATTACGAGCAGTACTTC. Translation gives CASSLVVPGADYEQYF.

DNA of the CDR3: TGTGCCAGCAGCTTAGAGACGGGCTCTGGAAACACCATATATTTT. It is translated as CASSLETGSGNTIYF. J is TRBJ1-3 and V is TRBV7-9, with D unresolved. Germline CDR1 and CDR2: SEHNR and FQNEAQ (reference sequence). CDR3 length: 15 residues. V shed 1 base and J shed 0 bases, with 7 bases lying between them.